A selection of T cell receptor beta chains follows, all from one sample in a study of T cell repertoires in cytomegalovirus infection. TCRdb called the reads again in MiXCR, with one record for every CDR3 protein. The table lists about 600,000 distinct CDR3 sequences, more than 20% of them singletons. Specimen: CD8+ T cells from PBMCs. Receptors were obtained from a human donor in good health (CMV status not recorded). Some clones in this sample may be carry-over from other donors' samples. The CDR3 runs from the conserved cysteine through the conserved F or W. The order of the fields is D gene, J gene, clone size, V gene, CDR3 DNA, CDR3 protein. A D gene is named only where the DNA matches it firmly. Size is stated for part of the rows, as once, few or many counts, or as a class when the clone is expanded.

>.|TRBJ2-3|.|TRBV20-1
TGCAGTGCCAACCCCCCACAGGAGGCGGGCTTAACAGATACGCAGTATTTT
CSANPPQEAGLTDTQYF
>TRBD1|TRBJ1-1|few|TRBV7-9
TGTGCCAGCAGCGACGGGGGACAGGGGGCGCGCGTACAGCGGACTGAAGCTTTCTTT
CASSDGGQGARVQRTEAFF
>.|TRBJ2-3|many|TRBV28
TGTGCCAGCATCCCGGCTATCCTTCCAGATACGCAGTATTTT
CASIPAILPDTQYF
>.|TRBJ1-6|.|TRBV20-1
TGCAGTGCTAGAGATGGCTGGAGCTCCTATAATTCACCCCTCCACTTT
CSARDGWSSYNSPLHF
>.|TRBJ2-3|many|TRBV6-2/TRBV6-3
TGTGCCAGCAGTAGACCAGATACGCAGTATTTT
CASSRPDTQYF
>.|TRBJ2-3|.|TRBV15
TGTGCCACCAGCAGAGACAGGGGAAGAACAGATACGCAGTATTTT
CATSRDRGRTDTQYF
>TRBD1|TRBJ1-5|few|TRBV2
TGTGCCAGCAGTGAGTATTTTTCGGGACAGTTCCTAAGCGGCAATCAGCCCCAGCATTTT
CASSEYFSGQFLSGNQPQHF
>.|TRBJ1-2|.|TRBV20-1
TGCAGTGCTCCCTGGAGGCAGGCGCCATTCTATGGCTACACCTTC
CSAPWRQAPFYGYTF
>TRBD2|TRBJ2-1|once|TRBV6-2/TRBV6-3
TGTGCCAGCAGTGGACCGGGACTAGCGGTCTACAATGAGCAGTTCTTC
CASSGPGLAVYNEQFF
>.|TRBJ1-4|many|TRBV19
TGTGCCAGTAGTTTCAAATCCAGGGTTGAAAAACTGTTTTTT
CASSFKSRVEKLFF
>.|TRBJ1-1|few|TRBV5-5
TGTGCCAGCAGCTCGCGGCCCGGGAACACTGAAGCTTTCTTT
CASSSRPGNTEAFF
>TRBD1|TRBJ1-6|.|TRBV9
TGTGCCAGCAGCGTGGTCGCAGGGGGAAATTCACCCCTCCACTTT
CASSVVAGGNSPLHF
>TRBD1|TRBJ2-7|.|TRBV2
TGTGCCAGCATCGGAGTGAGGGACAGGGGGCGACACGCCACCTACGAGCAGTACTTC
CASIGVRDRGRHATYEQYF
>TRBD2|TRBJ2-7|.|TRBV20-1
TGCAGTGCCTCCCACGCTAGCGGGGGGCTCGAGCAGTACTTC
CSASHASGGLEQYF
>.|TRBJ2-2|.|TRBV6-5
TGTGCCAGCAGTTACTCTACGACTAACATCACCGGGGAGCTGTTTTTT
CASSYSTTNITGELFF
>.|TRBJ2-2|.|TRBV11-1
TGTGCCAGCAGCCTCACAGTAATCGGGGAGCTGTTTTTT
CASSLTVIGELFF
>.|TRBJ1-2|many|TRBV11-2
TGTGCCAGCAGCTTAGATTCCGCCTGGGGGTACACCTTC
CASSLDSAWGYTF
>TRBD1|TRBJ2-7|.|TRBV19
TGTGCCAGTAGTCCGAGGACAGGGGCCAACGAGCAGTACTTC
CASSPRTGANEQYF
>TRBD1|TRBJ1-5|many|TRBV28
TGTGCCAGCAGCCCAACAGGGGCCCGAGGACCCCAGCATTTT
CASSPTGARGPQHF
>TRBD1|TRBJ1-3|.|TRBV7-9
TGTGCCAGCAGCTCGGGACAGAACTCTGGAAACACCATATATTTT
CASSSGQNSGNTIYF
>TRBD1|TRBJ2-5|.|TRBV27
TGTGCCAGCAAGGACAGGGGCCTCCAAGAGACCCAGTACTTC
CASKDRGLQETQYF
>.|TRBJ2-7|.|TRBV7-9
TGTGCCAGCAGCTTAGACAGGCGATACTCCTACGAGCAGTACTTC
CASSLDRRYSYEQYF
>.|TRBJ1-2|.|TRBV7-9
TGTGCCAGCAGCCTCCAGGGTGACAGGACTTATGGCTACACCTTC
CASSLQGDRTYGYTF
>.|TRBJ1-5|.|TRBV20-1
TGCAGTGCTAGATCAACCCCCGCCCAAAGCAATCAGCCCCAGCATTTT
CSARSTPAQSNQPQHF
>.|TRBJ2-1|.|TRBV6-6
TGTGCCAGCAGTTACTCCCCCAGTAGCTCCTACAATGAGCAGTTCTTC
CASSYSPSSSYNEQFF